This TCR beta chain is from a study of shared clonotypes between healthy human individuals. Overall study findings and caveats: Researchers sampled only blood; tissue repertoires likely differ.

The naive CD8 fraction comprised CD45RO-negative cells positively selected for CCR7 and excluded terminally differentiated effector memory CD45RA+ cells. Germline CDR1 is SGHVS and CDR2 is FNYEAQ. There are 15 residues in the CDR3. Trimming at V came to 0 bases and at J to 4 bases, leaving 5 bases not matched to a gene. The table came from immunoSEQ multiplex PCR; TCRdb's copy has only in-frame clones and leaves some out. The sample comprises roughly 2 million clones, about 95% of which are singletons, and 0.9% to 1.3% rests with the top ten. In its sample, this clone was seen a few times. Its antigen remains unknown. Other DNA sequences within the sample encode an identical CDR3.

The origin of this receptor is a man aged 18 to 29 in good health. V gene TRBV7-6 combines with J gene TRBJ2-7; 8 nucleotides match TRBD1. Sample: naive CD8+ T cells sorted from blood. CDR3 bases: TGTGCCAGCAGCTTAGCCGGGACAGGACCTTACGAGCAGTACTTC. This codes for CASSLAGTGPYEQYF.